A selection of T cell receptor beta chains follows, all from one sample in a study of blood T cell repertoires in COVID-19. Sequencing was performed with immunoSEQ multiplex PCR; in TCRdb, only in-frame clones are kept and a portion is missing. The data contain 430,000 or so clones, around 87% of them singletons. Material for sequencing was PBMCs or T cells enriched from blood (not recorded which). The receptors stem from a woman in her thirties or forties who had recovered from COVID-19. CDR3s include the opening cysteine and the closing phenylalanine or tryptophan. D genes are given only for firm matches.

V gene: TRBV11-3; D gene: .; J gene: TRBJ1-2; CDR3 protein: CASSLGSFDGYTF; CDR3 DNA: TGTGCCAGCAGCTTAGGCAGTTTCGATGGCTACACCTTC
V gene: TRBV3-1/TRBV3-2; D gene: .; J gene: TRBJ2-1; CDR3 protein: CASIKRGTGYNEQFF; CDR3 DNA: TGTGCCAGCATCAAGCGGGGGACAGGGTACAATGAGCAGTTCTTC
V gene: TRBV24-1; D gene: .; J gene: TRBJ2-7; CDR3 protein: CATSDFESTAPETYEQYF; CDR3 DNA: TGTGCCACCAGTGACTTTGAGTCGACAGCTCCTGAGACCTACGAGCAGTACTTC
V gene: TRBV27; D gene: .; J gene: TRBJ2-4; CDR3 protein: CASQRKNIQYF; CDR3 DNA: TGTGCCAGCCAACGGAAAAACATTCAGTACTTC
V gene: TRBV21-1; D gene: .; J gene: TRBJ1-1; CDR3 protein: CASSKRRPGGNTEAFF; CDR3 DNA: TGTGCCAGCAGCAAACGTCGGCCAGGGGGTAACACTGAAGCTTTCTTT
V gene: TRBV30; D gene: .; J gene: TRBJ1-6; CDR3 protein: CAWIDRSYNSPLHF; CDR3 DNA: TGTGCCTGGATTGACAGGTCTTATAATTCACCCCTCCACTTT
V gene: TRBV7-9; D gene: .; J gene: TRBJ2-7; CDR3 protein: CASSFKYEQYF; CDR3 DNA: TGTGCCAGCAGCTTTAAATACGAGCAGTACTTC
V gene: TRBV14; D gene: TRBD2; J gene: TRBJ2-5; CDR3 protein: CASSPSGWETQYF; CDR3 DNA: TGTGCCAGCAGCCCTAGCGGTTGGGAGACCCAGTACTTC
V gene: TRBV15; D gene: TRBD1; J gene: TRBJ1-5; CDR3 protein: CATSRGSQGAMLPQHF; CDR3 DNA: TGTGCCACCAGCAGAGGCTCACAGGGGGCCATGCTGCCCCAGCATTTT
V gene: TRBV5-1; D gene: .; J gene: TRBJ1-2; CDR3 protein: CASSLAAGANYGYTF; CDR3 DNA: TGCGCCAGCAGCTTGGCCGCAGGGGCCAACTATGGCTACACCTTC
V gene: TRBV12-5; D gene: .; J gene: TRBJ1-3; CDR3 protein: CASGQGLSGNTIYF; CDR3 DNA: TGTGCTAGTGGTCAGGGGTTATCTGGAAACACCATATATTTT
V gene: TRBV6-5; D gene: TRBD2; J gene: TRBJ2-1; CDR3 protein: CASSSGTRGNEQFF; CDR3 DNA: TGTGCCAGCAGTTCCGGGACTAGGGGCAATGAGCAGTTCTTC
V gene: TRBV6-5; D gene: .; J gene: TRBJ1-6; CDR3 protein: CASSIDSKNSPLHF; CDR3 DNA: TGTGCCAGCAGCATCGACAGCAAAAATTCACCCCTCCACTTT
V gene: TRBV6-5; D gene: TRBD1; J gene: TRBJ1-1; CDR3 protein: CASTIMQGAEAFF; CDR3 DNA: TGTGCCAGCACTATAATGCAGGGGGCTGAAGCTTTCTTT
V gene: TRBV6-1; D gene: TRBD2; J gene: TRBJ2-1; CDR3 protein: CASSEVSGGGSEQFF; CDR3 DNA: TGTGCCAGCAGTGAAGTTTCGGGGGGGGGTTCTGAGCAGTTCTTC
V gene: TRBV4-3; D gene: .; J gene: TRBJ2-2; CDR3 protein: CASSQDGGTIPGELFF; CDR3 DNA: TGCGCCAGCAGCCAAGATGGCGGGACGATCCCCGGGGAGCTGTTTTTT
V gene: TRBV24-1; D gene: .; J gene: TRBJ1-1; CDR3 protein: CATTERGSTEAFF; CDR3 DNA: TGTGCCACCACCGAGCGGGGGAGCACTGAAGCTTTCTTT